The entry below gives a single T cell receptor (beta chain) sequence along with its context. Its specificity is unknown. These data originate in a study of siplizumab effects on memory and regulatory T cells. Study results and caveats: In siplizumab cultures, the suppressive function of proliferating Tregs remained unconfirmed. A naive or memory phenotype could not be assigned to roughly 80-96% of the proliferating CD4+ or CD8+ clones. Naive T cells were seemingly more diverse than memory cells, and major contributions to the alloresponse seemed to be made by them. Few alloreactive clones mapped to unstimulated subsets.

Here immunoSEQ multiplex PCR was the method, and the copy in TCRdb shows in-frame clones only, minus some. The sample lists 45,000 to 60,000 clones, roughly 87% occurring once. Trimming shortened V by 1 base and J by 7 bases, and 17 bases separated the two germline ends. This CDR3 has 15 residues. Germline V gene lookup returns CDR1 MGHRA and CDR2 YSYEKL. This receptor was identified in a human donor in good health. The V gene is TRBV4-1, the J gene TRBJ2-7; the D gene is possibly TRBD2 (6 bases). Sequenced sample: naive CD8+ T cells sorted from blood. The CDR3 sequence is CASSQAQYGTLEQYF. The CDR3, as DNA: TGCGCCAGCAGCCAAGCCCAGTATGGGACTCTAGAGCAGTACTTC.